Below, 25 T cell receptor beta chains from the same sample are listed, as sequenced in a study. MiXCR was run by TCRdb on the RT-PCR reads, yielding one entry per CDR3 protein. The table records about 700,000 distinct CDR3 sequences, 12% to 15% of them present only once. What was sequenced was memory CD4+ T cells from blood. The source of these receptors is a female donor in good health, serving as a healthy control.

The chain employs TRBV24-1 and TRBJ1-1; no definite D call. The CDR3 consists of 12 residues. V lost 10 bases, J lost 3 bases, and 11 bases lay in between. CDR1 KGHDR and CDR2 SFDVKD come from the germline V gene. Here the CDR3 reads CATSDGHTEAFF. CDR3 nucleotide sequence: TGTGCCACTTCGGACGGACACACTGAAGCTTTCTTT.

This clonotype appeared a few times. The V and J genes are TRBV6-2 or TRBV6-3 and TRBJ2-3, with D possibly TRBD2 on 6 matching bases. V gave up 10 bases and J gave up 4 bases, with 18 bases separating them. CDR1 is MNHEY, CDR2 SVGEGT, per germline. The CDR3 runs to 14 residues. CDR3: CATRSRREADTQYF. The CDR3 DNA reads TGTGCCACCCGAAGCCGCAGGGAGGCAGATACGCAGTATTTT.

This clonotype was detected only a few times. The J gene is TRBJ2-5, the V gene TRBV21-1; the table calls TRBD2, which could not be checked here. TRBV21-1 represents a pseudogene. This CDR3 is 18 amino acids long. This chain's CDR3 is CASSKAGGKSRDGETQYF. The CDR3 DNA sequence: TGTGCCAGCAGCAAAGCGGGGGGGAAAAGCAGGGACGGCGAGACCCAGTACTTC.

The rearrangement links TRBV3-1 to TRBJ2-7; D not certain. CDR3 length: 12 residues. V was pared by 0 bases and J by 6 bases, with 6 bases between. Germline loops: CDR1 LGHDT, CDR2 YNNKEL (reference sequence). The CDR3 DNA sequence: TGTGCCAGCAGCCAAGATCTAGGCGAGCAGTACTTC. Encoded protein: CASSQDLGEQYF.

Concerning this clonotype: Just one base apart from a much larger clone, this may be a read error. The chain recombines TRBV2 with TRBJ1-2; D may be TRBD1 (6 bases). CDR1 and CDR2 from the germline V gene are SNHLY and FYNNEI. The CDR3 runs to 12 residues. Trimming took 6 bases from V and 6 from J, leaving 11 bases between them. The CDR3 loop is CASSIQGHGYTF. CDR3 nucleotide sequence: TGTGCCAGCAGCATACAGGGCCATGGCTACACCTTC.

This clonotype has just a few counts. J is TRBJ2-3 and V is TRBV20-1, with 11 positions matching TRBD2. Germline CDR1 and CDR2: DFQATT and SNEGSKA (reference sequence). V dropped 5 bases and J dropped 2; count of bases not matched to a gene: 6. The CDR3 spans 15 residues. CDR3 in DNA: TGCAGTGCTCTGGGGACTAGCGGTGCCACAGATACGCAGTATTTT. Its translation: CSALGTSGATDTQYF.

This clonotype was seen ten or more times. In DNA form, the CDR3 reads TGTGCCAGCAGCCCGGACTACGACTACAATGAGCAGTTCTTC. This gives the protein CASSPDYDYNEQFF. This chain connects TRBV9 to TRBJ2-1; TRBD2 might be the D (6 bases). CDR1 is SGDLS, CDR2 YYNGEE, per germline. This CDR3 region has 14 residues. The ends were cut back, 4 bases at V and 3 bases at J, with 11 bases in the middle.

This chain uses TRBV3-1 with TRBJ1-3; tentative D call: TRBD1 (5 bases). V dropped 5 bases and J dropped 3 bases, with 11 bases sitting between them. Germline V gene sequence: CDR1 LGHDT, CDR2 YNNKEL (reference sequence). There are 14 residues in the CDR3. CDR3 residues: CASSARDGGNTIYF. CDR3 DNA: TGTGCCAGCAGCGCCCGGGACGGTGGAAACACCATATATTTT.

The CDR3 bases are TGTGCCAGCAAAGAGACCGACTTATATAGCAATCAGCCCCAGCATTTT. This codes for CASKETDLYSNQPQHF. The chain couples TRBV6-6 to TRBJ1-5; D unclear. V was clipped by 7 bases and J by 0 bases, with 16 bases between them. Germline V gives CDR1 MNHNY, CDR2 SVGAGI (reference sequence). The CDR3 sequence is 16 residues long.

The gene calls are TRBV20-1 and TRBJ1-5; possible D gene TRBD1, 6 bases. CDR1 and CDR2 (germline): DFQATT, SNEGSKA (reference sequence). Trimming removed 6 bases at V and 4 bases at J, with 13 bases between. The CDR3 is 13 amino acids. DNA for the CDR3: TGCAGTGCAACGGACAGTCTTAATCAGCCCCAGCATTTT. It encodes CSATDSLNQPQHF.

This clonotype was recorded at least ten times. The chain is built from TRBV3-1 and TRBJ2-5; D is possibly TRBD1 (6 bases). The V end lost 4 bases, the J end lost 5 bases, and 17 bases lay between the germline ends. CDR1 LGHDT and CDR2 YNNKEL come from the germline V gene (reference sequence). CDR3 length: 15 residues. CDR3 in DNA: TGTGCCAGCAGCCGTGGCCCCATGAGGGGGGAGACCCAGTACTTC. Protein product: CASSRGPMRGETQYF.

This clonotype has at least ten counts. The V and J genes are TRBV7-3 and TRBJ1-1; a weak D match, TRBD1 (6 bases). Trimming cost V 1 base and J 5 bases, with 8 bases left between them. This CDR3 comprises 13 residues. Germline lookup yields CDR1 SGHTA and CDR2 FQGTGA. CDR3 DNA: TGTGCCAGCAGCTTAAAGGGGGGGACTGAAGCTTTCTTT. Translating it yields CASSLKGGTEAFF. The entire variable domain, with the rest obtained from reference TRBV7-3 and TRBJ1-1, is as follows: GAGVSQTPSNKVTEKGKYVELRCDPISGHTALYWYRQSLGQGPEFLIYFQGTGAADDSGLPNDRFFAVRPEGSVSTLKIQRTERGDSAVYLCASSLKGGTEAFFGQGTRLTVV.

V and J are TRBV20-1 and TRBJ2-5; D not certain. The CDR3 is 13 amino acids. With 1 base removed from V and 5 bases from J, the gap between germline ends came to 11 bases. Germline V gene sequence: CDR1 DFQATT, CDR2 SNEGSKA (reference sequence). The CDR3 coding sequence is TGCAGTGCTAGAGCCCACCTGCGGGAGACCCAGTACTTC. Protein sequence: CSARAHLRETQYF.

This clonotype was counted only a few times. This chain links TRBV20-1 with TRBJ1-1; tentative D call: TRBD1 (6 bases). Germline V CDR1 and CDR2: DFQATT, SNEGSKA (reference sequence). V lost 0 bases to trimming and J lost 7 bases, with 12 bases between them. The CDR3 length is 13 residues. The CDR3 is CSARDLVDSEAFF. DNA for the CDR3: TGCAGTGCTAGAGATCTAGTGGACAGTGAAGCTTTCTTT.

The rearrangement links TRBV7-2 to TRBJ2-5; the D is unclear. Germline CDR1 and CDR2: SGHTA and FQGNSA. The CDR3 is made up of 13 amino acids. The V end lost 4 bases, the J end lost 4 bases, and 10 bases lay between the germline ends. The CDR3 bases are TGTGCCAGCAGCTCGCGGTGGGGAGAGACCCAGTACTTC. It encodes CASSSRWGETQYF.

This clonotype was seen only a few times. This sequence joins TRBV18 and TRBJ2-1; D is undetermined. Trimming took 3 bases from V and 4 from J, leaving 16 bases between them. Germline lookup yields CDR1 KGHSH and CDR2 LQKENI. CDR3 size: 16 residues. CDR3 sequence: CASSPAGLSGYNEQFF. The DNA of the CDR3 is TGTGCCAGCTCACCCGCCGGGCTATCGGGTTACAATGAGCAGTTCTTC. Looking up the rest from reference TRBV18 and TRBJ2-1 gives the full variable domain: NAGVMQNPRHLVRRRGQEARLRCSPMKGHSHVYWYRQLPEEGLKFMVYLQKENIIDESGMPKERFSAEFPKEGPSILRIQQVVRGDSAAYFCASSPAGLSGYNEQFFGPGTRLTVL.

This clonotype showed up many times. The chain employs TRBV12-3 or TRBV12-4 and TRBJ2-3, with TRBD2 matching 11 bases. CDR3 length equals 15 residues. With V trimmed by 6 bases and J by 0 bases, 2 bases remained unmatched. The DNA for the CDR3 is TGTGCCAGCAGCCGGACTAGCGGGAGCACAGATACGCAGTATTTT. The encoded protein is CASSRTSGSTDTQYF.

This chain connects TRBV3-1 to TRBJ2-1; weak D call: TRBD2 (5 bases). The germline V gene has CDR1 LGHDT and CDR2 YNNKEL (reference sequence). CDR3 length: 15 amino acids. Trimming stripped 1 base from V and 4 bases from J, with 11 bases between. This CDR3 is CASSQGQPGYNEQFF. CDR3 bases: TGTGCCAGCAGCCAAGGGCAGCCGGGGTACAATGAGCAGTTCTTC.

This clonotype was seen many times. The chain couples TRBV7-6 to TRBJ2-5; 16 bases agree with TRBD2. Germline V lookup: CDR1 SGHVS, CDR2 FNYEAQ. CDR3 size: 19 residues. The V segment lost 4 bases and the J segment 0 bases; nucleotides outside the gene matches: 8. The CDR3 region is CASSSGLAGGPPNQETQYF. The DNA for the CDR3 is TGTGCCAGCAGCTCGGGACTAGCGGGAGGGCCACCAAACCAAGAGACCCAGTACTTC.

There are a few counts of this clonotype. The chain employs TRBV7-2 and TRBJ2-1; 9 positions agree with TRBD2. Germline CDR1 SGHTA, CDR2 FQGNSA. CDR3 length equals 14 residues. J was trimmed by 8 bases and V by 3 bases; bases with no gene match: 5. The CDR3 loop is CASSFGVAGDEQFF. CDR3 in DNA: TGTGCCAGCAGCTTTGGGGTAGCGGGAGATGAGCAGTTCTTC.

This clonotype has only a few counts. This chain links TRBV6-2 or TRBV6-3 with TRBJ2-1, with 7 bases fitting TRBD1. The CDR3 extends over 15 amino acids. Germline V gene lookup returns CDR1 MNHEY and CDR2 SVGEGT. V trimming: 6 bases; J trimming: 4 bases; junction bases outside the gene matches: 9. The CDR3 DNA follows: TGTGCCAGCAGAGCAATACGGGACAGTTACAATGAGCAGTTCTTC. This codes for CASRAIRDSYNEQFF.

This clonotype was seen a few times. The chain carries TRBV4-1 and TRBJ1-3, with D uncertain. Germline values: CDR1 MGHRA, CDR2 YSYEKL. The CDR3 has 14 amino acids. Trimming pared 5 bases from V and 4 bases from J, leaving 12 bases between. As DNA, the CDR3 is TGCGCCAGCAGCAGGAAAACGGGGGGAAACACCATATATTTT. Amino acids: CASSRKTGGNTIYF.

This clonotype was detected many times. This chain connects TRBV11-2 to TRBJ2-5, with 8 positions matching TRBD1. The ends lost 5 bases at V and 2 bases at J; junction bases unmatched: 10. The CDR3 has 16 amino acids. Germline lookup yields CDR1 SGHAT and CDR2 FQNNGV. The CDR3 reads CASSPGTGGHQETQYF. CDR3 coding DNA: TGTGCCAGCAGCCCCGGGACAGGCGGGCATCAAGAGACCCAGTACTTC.

The rearrangement links TRBV4-2 to TRBJ1-1, with unresolved D. V lost 0 bases and J lost 8, with 13 bases in between. Germline values: CDR1 LGHNA, CDR2 YNFKEQ. The CDR3 length is 14 residues. The CDR3 DNA reads as TGTGCCAGCAGCCAAGATCTGGCCCGGCAGGAAGCTTTCTTT. It specifies CASSQDLARQEAFF.

The chain combines TRBV6-2 or TRBV6-3 with TRBJ1-2, with 8 bases identical to TRBD1. The CDR3 spans 15 residues. Germline CDR1 reads MNHEY; CDR2 reads SVGEGT. V trimming: 4 bases; J trimming: 8 bases; junction bases outside the gene matches: 12. The CDR3 spells CASSSPEDREEGYTF. The CDR3 DNA sequence: TGTGCCAGCAGTTCCCCCGAGGACAGGGAAGAAGGCTACACCTTC.